The 21 T cell receptor beta chains in this list originate from one sample, sequenced in a study of blood T cell repertoires in COVID-19. Clones were read by immunoSEQ multiplex PCR, and TCRdb kept only the in-frame ones, dropping some. The sample gives tens of thousands of clones, 88% of which show up once; approximately 4.8% is in the top ten. Sequenced sample: peripheral blood. The origin of the receptors is a human donor in a cohort sampled during active COVID-19.

The chain joins TRBV28 to TRBJ2-7; no reliable D call. V gave up 1 base and J gave up 2 bases, with 12 bases separating them. This CDR3 contains 15 residues. Germline values: CDR1 MDHEN, CDR2 SYDVKM. The CDR3 sequence is CASSLSLRKTYEQYF. CDR3 nucleotides: TGTGCCAGCAGTTTATCCCTGAGAAAGACCTACGAGCAGTACTTC.

V usage is TRBV6-5 and J usage is TRBJ1-1; TRBD1 agrees at 7 bases. The length of the CDR3 is 15 residues. The V gene end was trimmed by 2 bases and the J gene end by 4 bases; junction bases not matched to a gene: 7. CDR1 is MNHEY, CDR2 SVGAGI, per germline. The CDR3 region has the DNA TGTGCCAGCAGTTACCCGGGACAGAGATTCACTGAAGCTTTCTTT. Translating it yields CASSYPGQRFTEAFF.

The gene calls are TRBV19 and TRBJ1-5; a possible D gene is TRBD1 (5 bases). V lost 1 base and J 10 bases, leaving 20 bases between the germline ends. CDR1 is LNHDA and CDR2 is SQIVND in the germline V gene (reference sequence). This CDR3 is built from 16 residues. For the CDR3, the DNA is TGTGCCAGTAGTATAGGGGCGGGGGGAATAATCAGCCCCCAGCATTTT. Its translation: CASSIGAGGIISPQHF.

V usage is TRBV12-5 and J usage is TRBJ1-1; D is undetermined. Trimming cost V 6 bases and J 11 bases, with 13 bases left between them. This CDR3 is 11 amino acids long. CDR1 and CDR2 from the germline V gene are LGHNT and FRNRAP. For the CDR3, the DNA is TGTGCTAGTGGGTTGACTAGTTGGGCTTTCTTT. Protein sequence: CASGLTSWAFF.

The J gene is TRBJ2-7, the V gene TRBV4-1, with TRBD1 matching 7 bases. From germline, CDR1 is MGHRA and CDR2 YSYEKL. Germline trimming cut 4 bases from V and 2 bases from J; bases unmatched to any gene: 8. The CDR3 has 15 amino acids. The CDR3 coding sequence is TGCGCCAGCAGCCTGACCGGGACAGCCCCCTACGAGCAGTACTTC. This sequence encodes CASSLTGTAPYEQYF.

The count of this clone is one. The chain is built from TRBV7-3 and TRBJ2-5, with TRBD2 matching 9 bases. V shed 6 bases and J 5 bases; nucleotides not matched to a gene: 7. The CDR3 length is 14 residues. Germline CDR1 is SGHTA and CDR2 is FQGTGA. The DNA for the CDR3 is TGTGCCAGCAGTACGGGACTAGCTGCGGAGACCCAGTACTTC. Translating it yields CASSTGLAAETQYF.

The V and J genes are TRBV2 and TRBJ2-3; weak D call: TRBD2 (6 bases). Per germline, CDR1 SNHLY and CDR2 FYNNEI. The V and J ends lost 5 bases and 0 bases respectively, with 9 bases between them. The CDR3 is 14 residues long. The CDR3 spells CASSNAGSTDTQYF. In DNA, the CDR3 is TGTGCCAGCAGTAACGCGGGAAGCACAGATACGCAGTATTTT. The complete variable domain, with remaining parts taken from reference TRBV2 and TRBJ2-3, reads EPEVTQTPSHQVTQMGQEVILRCVPISNHLYFYWYRQILGQKVEFLVSFYNNEISEKSEIFDDQFSVERPDGSNFTLKIRSTKLEDSAMYFCASSNAGSTDTQYFGPGTRLTVL.

This chain links TRBV21-1 with TRBJ2-1; the D call of TRBD2 is as the table states it, not checked on the DNA. TRBV21-1 is noted as a pseudogene. CDR3 length equals 19 residues. CDR3 region: CASSKWAPGGLGVYNEQFF. The CDR3 nucleotides read TGTGCCAGCAGCAAATGGGCCCCGGGGGGTCTTGGGGTTTACAATGAGCAGTTCTTC.

The CDR3 coding sequence is TGTGCCAGTATCCGAAGGGTGGGAGATTTTCCCCTCCACTTT. Protein sequence: CASIRRVGDFPLHF. The V call is TRBV19, the J call TRBJ1-6; no definite D call. V gave up 7 bases and J gave up 13 bases, with 20 bases separating them. CDR1 is LNHDA, CDR2 SQIVND, per germline (reference sequence). The CDR3 is 14 amino acids. Complete variable domain (other parts from reference TRBV19 and TRBJ1-6): DGGITQSPKYLFRKEGQNVTLSCEQNLNHDAMYWYRQDPGQGLRLIYYSQIVNDFQKGDIAEGYSVSREKKESFPLTVTSAQKNPTAFYLCASIRRVGDFPLHFGNGTRLTVT.

In its sample, this clone was seen a few times. This rearrangement joins TRBV2 to TRBJ1-5; 8 bases line up with TRBD1. With 8 bases clipped from V and 5 bases from J, the junction kept 14 bases outside the gene matches. There are 16 residues in the CDR3. The germline V gene has CDR1 SNHLY and CDR2 FYNNEI. CDR3 amino acids: CASRVPRRQGYQPQHF. CDR3 DNA sequence: TGTGCCAGCCGGGTCCCGCGTCGACAGGGGTATCAGCCCCAGCATTTT.

This clone was seen a handful of times. V usage is TRBV28 and J usage is TRBJ2-7; 16 bases are a match to TRBD2. CDR1 is MDHEN, CDR2 SYDVKM, per germline. The J segment lost 4 bases and the V segment lost 7 bases, leaving 10 bases of the junction unmatched. The CDR3 is made up of 17 amino acids. CDR3 sequence: CASNLRGTSGRVYEQYF. DNA of the CDR3: TGTGCCAGCAACCTCAGGGGGACTAGCGGGAGGGTTTACGAGCAGTACTTC. The variable domain in full, with the rest retrieved from reference TRBV28 and TRBJ2-7, is DVKVTQSSRYLVKRTGEKVFLECVQDMDHENMFWYRQDPGLGLRLIYFSYDVKMKEKGDIPEGYSVSREKKERFSLILESASTNQTSMYLCASNLRGTSGRVYEQYFGPGTRLTVT.

The CDR3 loop is CASSFRPTGATLQETQYF. The CDR3 DNA follows: TGTGCCAGCAGTTTCAGACCTACAGGGGCCACCCTCCAAGAGACCCAGTACTTC. This chain uses TRBV27 with TRBJ2-5; 7 nucleotides agree with TRBD1. Germline loops: CDR1 MNHEY, CDR2 SMNVEV (reference sequence). The CDR3 has 18 amino acids. V dropped 3 bases and J dropped 1; count of bases not matched to a gene: 14.

The genes are TRBV12-3 or TRBV12-4 and TRBJ2-7; TRBD2 might be the D (6 bases). The CDR3 runs 13 residues. V lost 5 bases to trimming and J lost 3 bases, with 11 bases between them. The CDR3 region has the DNA TGTGCCAGCAGTCCAGGACTATTCTACGAGCAGTACTTC. Encoded protein: CASSPGLFYEQYF.

Written as DNA, the CDR3 is TGCAGCGCCCGAGGTGTGAGCGGAGGGAACACCGGGGAGCTGTTTTTT. The encoded protein is CSARGVSGGNTGELFF. This chain connects TRBV29-1 to TRBJ2-2, with D possibly TRBD2 on 5 matching bases. CDR1 and CDR2 from the germline V gene are SQVTM and ANQGSEA. The CDR3 is 16 amino acids. Trimming left V 7 bases short and J 1 base short, with 19 bases between.

The chain employs TRBV29-1 and TRBJ2-6, with 7 bases identical to TRBD1. This CDR3 region has 15 residues. Germline V gene sequence: CDR1 SQVTM, CDR2 ANQGSEA. The V segment lost 4 bases and the J segment 0 bases; nucleotides outside the gene matches: 3. The CDR3 is CSVGQGSSGANVLTF. The CDR3 DNA reads TGCAGCGTTGGACAGGGTAGCTCTGGGGCCAACGTCCTGACTTTC.

This clone was detected a few times. J is TRBJ1-5 and V is TRBV10-1; D gene uncertain. The V end was cut by 3 bases, the J end by 10 bases, with 13 bases between. In germline, CDR1 is WNHNN, CDR2 SYGVQD (reference sequence). The CDR3 sequence is 13 residues long. The CDR3 DNA reads TGCGCCAGCAGTGATGACCCCGCGGAACCCCAGCATTTT. Protein product: CASSDDPAEPQHF.

V usage is TRBV10-2 and J usage is TRBJ2-7, with D perhaps TRBD2 (5 bases). Germline lookup yields CDR1 WSHSY and CDR2 SAAADI. Between the trimmed V and J ends, which lost 3 bases and 6 bases, there was a span of 21 bases. The CDR3 is 16 amino acids. The DNA for the CDR3 is TGCGCCAGCAGTGACGTCCTGGGCGACCGGGGTGGCGAGCAGTACTTC. Its translation is CASSDVLGDRGGEQYF.

DNA of the CDR3: TGTGCCAGCAGCTTGGAGTCAGGGAACTACGAGCAGTACTTC. Amino acid sequence: CASSLESGNYEQYF. The chain has TRBV5-5 and TRBJ2-7; a possible D gene is TRBD1 (5 bases). This CDR3 has 14 amino acids. V lost 0 bases to trimming and J lost 3 bases, with 10 bases between them. Per the germline V gene, CDR1 is SGHKS and CDR2 is YYEKEE (reference sequence).

This clone was counted a single time. This chain uses TRBV19 with TRBJ2-1; perhaps TRBD2 as D (6 bases). Trimming left V 4 bases short and J 1 base short, with 11 bases between. The V gene's germline CDR1 is LNHDA and CDR2 SQIVND (reference sequence). The CDR3 consists of 15 residues. CDR3 protein: CASSTNSGSYNEQFF. CDR3 bases: TGTGCCAGTAGTACGAATAGCGGATCCTACAATGAGCAGTTCTTC.

This clone was recorded once. This sequence joins TRBV2 and TRBJ2-7, with TRBD2 matching over 10 bases. The CDR3 consists of 16 residues. The germline CDR1 and CDR2 sequences are SNHLY and FYNNEI. J gave up 3 bases and V 5 bases, and 10 bases lay outside the gene matches. The CDR3 region has the DNA TGTGCCAGCAGTACGGATAGCGGGAGGCCCTACTACGAGCAGTACTTC. Protein product: CASSTDSGRPYYEQYF.

A single count supports this clone. The chain recombines TRBV2 with TRBJ2-3; tentatively, D is TRBD2 (5 bases). The V and J ends lost 5 bases and 3 bases respectively, with 12 bases between them. The CDR3 runs 14 residues. Germline loops: CDR1 SNHLY, CDR2 FYNNEI. The CDR3 spells CASSIRDWTDTQYF. Here the CDR3 DNA reads TGTGCCAGCAGTATACGGGATTGGACAGATACGCAGTATTTT.